The 26 T cell receptor beta chains below come from one sample, sequenced in a study of human T cells and chemical hapten exposure. TCRdb recomputed calls from the RACE reads with MiXCR, one row per CDR3 protein. The table lists about 57,000 distinct CDR3 sequences, about 9.6% of them singletons, with roughly 15% in the top ten. Described time point: patch test 1, 2 weeks after DPC sensitization. The sample's treatment: therapeutic diphenylcyclopropenone sensitization with weekly scalp DPC. Sample: whole blood, taken in connection with sensitization to the hapten diphenylcyclopropenone (DPC). All receptors come from a woman aged 40 to 49 with alopecia areata. Some clones in this sample may be carry-over from other donors' samples.

This clonotype was detected many times. The gene calls are TRBV20-1 and TRBJ2-3; the D is unclear. Trimming removed 2 bases from V and 4 bases from J, with 10 bases in between. The CDR3 is 13 residues long. Looked up from germline, CDR1 is DFQATT and CDR2 is SNEGSKA (reference sequence). The CDR3 here is CSARLVRSDTQYF. DNA for the CDR3: TGCAGTGCTAGACTAGTACGGTCAGATACGCAGTATTTT.

This clonotype has only a few counts. The V call is TRBV6-2 or TRBV6-3, the J call TRBJ1-1; D may be TRBD1 (6 bases). The CDR3 extends over 14 amino acids. The germline V gene encodes CDR1 MNHEY and CDR2 SVGEGT. V was shortened by 6 bases and J by 1 base, with 12 bases between the two germline ends. This CDR3 reads CASRLTGANTEAFF. The CDR3 coding sequence is TGTGCCAGCAGGTTAACGGGGGCGAACACTGAAGCTTTCTTT.

This clonotype was seen ten or more times. The chain employs TRBV29-1 and TRBJ1-1; the D is unclear. The CDR3 length is 12 residues. CDR1 SQVTM and CDR2 ANQGSEA come from the germline V gene. V lost 3 bases, J lost 1 base, and 6 bases lay in between. DNA for the CDR3: TGCAGCGTTGAGAGGTCGAACACTGAAGCTTTCTTT. Translation gives CSVERSNTEAFF.

This clonotype has a count of ten or more. The V call is TRBV2, the J call TRBJ1-5; no reliable D call. V was cut by 6 bases and J by 4 bases, with 13 bases left in between. The CDR3 has 14 residues. Per the germline V gene, CDR1 is SNHLY and CDR2 is FYNNEI. The CDR3 region is CASRYNNKNQPQHF. DNA of the CDR3: TGTGCCAGCAGATATAATAACAAAAATCAGCCCCAGCATTTT.

This clonotype appeared a few times. J is TRBJ1-1 and V is TRBV5-1; 8 bases fit TRBD1. The CDR3 extends over 15 amino acids. J gave up 2 bases and V 3 bases, and 6 bases lay outside the gene matches. Germline CDR1 SGHRS, CDR2 YFSETQ. CDR3 sequence: CASSWGQAVNTEAFF. The CDR3 DNA follows: TGCGCCAGCAGCTGGGGACAGGCGGTAAACACTGAAGCTTTCTTT.

This clonotype was detected a few times. The CDR3 loop reads CSARLQGSNQPQHF. The CDR3 DNA is TGCAGTGCTAGGCTACAGGGAAGCAATCAGCCCCAGCATTTT. The chain carries TRBV20-1 and TRBJ1-5; possibly TRBD1 for D (6 bases). Trimming took 3 bases from V and 1 from J, leaving 10 bases between them. Germline V CDR1 and CDR2: DFQATT, SNEGSKA (reference sequence). The CDR3 loop spans 14 amino acids.

V is TRBV4-2 and J is TRBJ1-5, with TRBD1 as a possible D gene (5 bases). The germline V and J ends were trimmed by 1 base and 0 bases, with 10 bases remaining between them. The CDR3 extends over 16 amino acids. CDR1 LGHNA and CDR2 YNFKEQ come from the germline V gene. The chain's CDR3 is CASSQARGRSNQPQHF. CDR3 coding DNA: TGTGCCAGCAGCCAAGCAAGGGGCCGTAGCAATCAGCCCCAGCATTTT.

The sample holds a few counts of this clonotype. This chain links TRBV5-4 with TRBJ1-2; D remains ambiguous. V was shortened by 0 bases and J by 0 bases, with 12 bases between the two germline ends. Germline V gives CDR1 SGHNT, CDR2 YYREEE (reference sequence). The CDR3 extends over 16 amino acids. For the CDR3, the DNA is TGTGCCAGCAGCTTGGCACTTTCAGGACCTAACTATGGCTACACCTTC. It yields the protein CASSLALSGPNYGYTF.

This clonotype was counted a few times. This rearrangement joins TRBV20-1 to TRBJ2-5; perhaps TRBD2 as D (5 bases). The V gene's germline CDR1 is DFQATT and CDR2 SNEGSKA (reference sequence). V lost 5 bases to trimming and J lost 7 bases, with 17 bases between them. This CDR3 is 13 amino acids long. CDR3 bases: TGCAGTGCTCCGGACGGGGATAGGATGACCCAGTACTTC. Amino acids: CSAPDGDRMTQYF.

The chain recombines TRBV18 with TRBJ2-2, with a weak D call TRBD1 (7 bases). Trimming took off 2 bases at V and 3 bases at J, with 10 bases between the two ends. This CDR3 contains 15 residues. Germline V gene lookup returns CDR1 KGHSH and CDR2 LQKENI. The CDR3, as DNA: TGTGCCAGCTCACCAGGGGGGACAGACACCGGGGAGCTGTTTTTT. It translates to CASSPGGTDTGELFF.

This clonotype appeared many times. V usage is TRBV6-5 and J usage is TRBJ1-1, with TRBD1 as a possible D gene (5 bases). The V gene lost 2 bases and the J gene lost 0 bases, with 10 bases spanning the gap. Germline lookup yields CDR1 MNHEY and CDR2 SVGAGI. CDR3 length: 15 amino acids. This CDR3 is CASSYKDTLNTEAFF. CDR3 DNA sequence: TGTGCCAGCAGTTACAAGGACACCCTGAACACTGAAGCTTTCTTT.

This clonotype appeared many times. V is TRBV6-1 and J is TRBJ2-1; 8 bases fit TRBD2. Losses at the gene ends were 3 bases for V and 0 bases for J; bases not matched to a gene: 1. Germline assignment: CDR1 MNHNS and CDR2 SASEGT. The CDR3 spans 15 residues. The CDR3 sequence is CASSEAGGSYNEQFF. The CDR3 coding sequence is TGTGCCAGCAGTGAGGCGGGGGGCTCCTACAATGAGCAGTTCTTC.

This clonotype was picked up many times. This sequence joins TRBV29-1 and TRBJ1-2, with 9 bases identical to TRBD1. J was trimmed by 2 bases and V by 4 bases; bases with no gene match: 8. The CDR3 runs to 15 residues. The germline CDR1 and CDR2 sequences are SQVTM and ANQGSEA. This chain's CDR3 is CSVARLGQGNYGYTF. The DNA of the CDR3 is TGCAGCGTTGCCCGACTCGGACAGGGGAACTATGGCTACACCTTC.

This clonotype has a handful of counts. The genes are TRBV7-2 and TRBJ1-1; no firm D call. CDR3 length: 12 residues. Germline CDR1 is SGHTA and CDR2 is FQGNSA. Trimming took 8 bases from V and 4 from J, leaving 11 bases between them. In DNA form, the CDR3 reads TGTGCCAGCGGCACGTATGGCACTGAAGCTTTCTTT. It encodes CASGTYGTEAFF.

This clonotype was detected ten times or more. J is TRBJ1-3 and V is TRBV14, with D uncertain. V was clipped by 0 bases and J by 1 base, with 13 bases between them. The CDR3 totals 17 residues. Germline values: CDR1 SGHDN, CDR2 FVKESK. The CDR3 DNA follows: TGTGCCAGCAGCCAAGAGCCCCCCCAGAGTTCTGGAAACACCATATATTTT. Amino acid sequence: CASSQEPPQSSGNTIYF.

The V gene is TRBV4-3, the J gene TRBJ2-5; D perhaps matches TRBD1 (6 bases). V shed 4 bases and J shed 5 bases, with 14 bases lying between them. This CDR3 is built from 14 residues. The germline V gene encodes CDR1 LGHNA and CDR2 YSLEER. The CDR3 protein is CASSPGHGTETQYF. The CDR3 coding sequence is TGCGCCAGCAGCCCGGGACACGGCACGGAGACCCAGTACTTC.

There are a few counts of this clonotype. The CDR3 loop reads CASSLGGQGTSETQYF. CDR3 DNA sequence: TGTGCCAGCAGCTTAGGGGGGCAGGGCACAAGCGAGACCCAGTACTTC. The chain uses TRBV7-7 and TRBJ2-5; D may be TRBD1 (6 bases). The V end lost 1 base, the J end lost 5 bases, and 17 bases lay between the germline ends. The CDR3 totals 16 residues. Germline-derived CDR1 and CDR2 are SSHAT and FNYEAQ (reference sequence).

This clonotype came up many times. This chain uses TRBV12-3 or TRBV12-4 with TRBJ1-3, with TRBD1 matching over 10 bases. With V trimmed by 4 bases and J by 2 bases, 5 bases remained unmatched. This CDR3 spans 16 amino acids. In nucleotides, the CDR3 is TGTGCCAGCAGTTGGCGGACAGGGGGAACTGGAAACACCATATATTTT. Protein: CASSWRTGGTGNTIYF.

There are many counts of this clonotype. The chain has TRBV20-1 and TRBJ2-6; D is uncertain. The germline V gene has CDR1 DFQATT and CDR2 SNEGSKA (reference sequence). V was trimmed by 3 bases and J by 1 base, leaving 4 bases between them. The CDR3 is 13 residues long. In DNA, the CDR3 is TGCAGTGCTAGGGGATCTGGGGCCAACGTCCTGACTTTC. It yields the protein CSARGSGANVLTF.

This clonotype has at least ten counts. This chain connects TRBV20-1 to TRBJ1-6; weak D call: TRBD1 (5 bases). Per germline, CDR1 DFQATT and CDR2 SNEGSKA (reference sequence). Trimming cost V 2 bases and J 5 bases, with 10 bases left between them. This CDR3 comprises 14 residues. The CDR3 sequence is CSARRTPNNSPLHF. DNA of the CDR3: TGCAGTGCTAGACGGACACCTAATAATTCACCCCTCCACTTT.

The chain is built from TRBV9 and TRBJ2-5, with D perhaps TRBD2 (5 bases). Germline V gives CDR1 SGDLS, CDR2 YYNGEE. V was shortened by 0 bases and J by 4 bases, with 10 bases between the two germline ends. This CDR3 contains 14 residues. The CDR3 loop is CASSVAGGGETQYF. CDR3 DNA: TGTGCCAGCAGCGTAGCTGGCGGAGGAGAGACCCAGTACTTC.

This clonotype was recorded many times. The gene calls are TRBV6-6 and TRBJ2-7; 9 positions match TRBD1. V lost 1 base, J lost 4 bases, and 2 bases stayed unmatched. In germline, CDR1 is MNHNY, CDR2 SVGAGI (reference sequence). The CDR3 spans 14 residues. Here the CDR3 reads CASSYWGQGYEQYF. CDR3 DNA: TGTGCCAGCAGTTACTGGGGACAGGGATACGAGCAGTACTTC.

This clonotype was counted once. The chain recombines TRBV30 with TRBJ2-2; 7 positions match TRBD1. The CDR3 has 16 residues. Germline V gives CDR1 GTSNPN, CDR2 SVGIG (reference sequence). V was pared by 0 bases and J by 0 bases, with 4 bases of the junction left unmatched. The CDR3: CAWSVPGTANTGELFF. CDR3 sequence (DNA): TGTGCCTGGAGTGTACCAGGGACAGCGAACACCGGGGAGCTGTTTTTT.

This clonotype was found many times. The genes are TRBV7-2 and TRBJ2-1; tentatively, D is TRBD1 (5 bases). The CDR3 extends over 14 amino acids. CDR1 is SGHTA and CDR2 is FQGNSA in the germline V gene. Deletions cut 4 bases from V and 13 bases from J, with 20 bases between. Written as DNA, the CDR3 is TGTGCCAGCAGCTCAGGAAACCCGGACAAGTACCAGTTCTTC. Residues: CASSSGNPDKYQFF. Combining the CDR3 with reference TRBV7-2 and TRBJ2-1 gives the whole variable domain GAGVSQSPSNKVTEKGKDVELRCDPISGHTALYWYRQSLGQGLEFLIYFQGNSAPDKSGLPSDRFSAERTGGSVSTLTIQRTQQEDSAVYLCASSSGNPDKYQFFGPGTRLTVL.

This clonotype has just a few counts. The chain is built from TRBV18 and TRBJ1-1; 7 bases line up with TRBD1. V lost 4 bases and J lost 9; bases outside the gene matches: 14. CDR1 and CDR2 from the germline V gene are KGHSH and LQKENI. The CDR3 runs to 15 residues. The CDR3 here is CASSRDSQGQSQAFF. The CDR3, as DNA: TGTGCCAGCTCACGGGATTCACAGGGGCAGTCCCAAGCTTTCTTT.

As to this clonotype: A much larger clone is a single base away; this may be a read error. The V and J genes are TRBV2 and TRBJ1-5, with 8 nucleotides matching TRBD1. The germline V gene encodes CDR1 SNHLY and CDR2 FYNNEI. This CDR3 spans 14 amino acids. CDR3 loop: CVSGTGISNQPQHF. Here the CDR3 DNA reads TGTGTCAGCGGGACAGGCATTAGCAATCAGCCCCAGCATTTT.